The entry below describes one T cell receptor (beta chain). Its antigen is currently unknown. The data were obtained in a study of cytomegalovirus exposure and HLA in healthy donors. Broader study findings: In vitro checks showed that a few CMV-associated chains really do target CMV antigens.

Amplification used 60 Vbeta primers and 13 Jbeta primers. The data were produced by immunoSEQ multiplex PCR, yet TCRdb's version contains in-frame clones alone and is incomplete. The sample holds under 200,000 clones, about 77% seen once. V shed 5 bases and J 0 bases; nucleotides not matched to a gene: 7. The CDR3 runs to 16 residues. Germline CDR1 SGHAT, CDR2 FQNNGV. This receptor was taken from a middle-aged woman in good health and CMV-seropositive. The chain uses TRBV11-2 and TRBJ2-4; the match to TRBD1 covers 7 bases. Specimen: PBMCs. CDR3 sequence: CASSEGQTLAKNIQYF. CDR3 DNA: TGTGCCAGCAGCGAGGGACAGACTCTAGCCAAAAACATTCAGTACTTC.